This T cell receptor beta chain was recovered during a study of blood T cells in healthy people across ages. At the level of the study: Template switching captured about one barcoded beta molecule per two T cells. General observations from the study: As age increased, TCR beta diversity per million T cells fell in a roughly linear fashion. A conclusive naive versus antigen-experienced comparison was prevented by the unsorted PBMCs. CMV status of donors was not determined, possibly confounding expanded clonotype changes.

A sample-barcoded 5' primer and a J-beta primer mix were used in a second PCR of about 7 to 11 cycles. TCRdb re-called the 5' RACE reads with MiXCR, one entry per CDR3 protein. The sample lists roughly 800,000 distinct CDR3 sequences, 58% occurring once. CDR1 and CDR2 (germline): GTSNPN, SVGIG (reference sequence). The CDR3 is 12 residues long. This clonotype was seen just once. Its antigen is undetermined. An end of the junction differs from the germline gene, which may be a read error. The sequence was collected from a man aged 30 to 39 in good health. V gene TRBV30 combines with J gene TRBJ1-2; TRBD1 matches 10 bases. The material sequenced was blood. The CDR3 DNA reads as TGTGCCGGGAGTGGGGGACAGGGGAGCTACACCTTC. It specifies CAGSGGQGSYTF.